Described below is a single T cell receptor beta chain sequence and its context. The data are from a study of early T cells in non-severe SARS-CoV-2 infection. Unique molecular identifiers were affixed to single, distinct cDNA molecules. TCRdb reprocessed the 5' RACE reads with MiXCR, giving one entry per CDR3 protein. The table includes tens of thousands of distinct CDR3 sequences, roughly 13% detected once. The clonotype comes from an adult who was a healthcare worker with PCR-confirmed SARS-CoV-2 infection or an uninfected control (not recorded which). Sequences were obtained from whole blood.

The CDR3 DNA sequence: TGTGCCAGCAGCTTGGAAATAACGAGCTCCTATAATTCACCCCTCCACTTT. This encodes CASSLEITSSYNSPLHF. The genes are TRBV5-5 and TRBJ1-6, with D unclear. Germline assignment: CDR1 SGHKS and CDR2 YYEKEE (reference sequence). The CDR3 is 17 residues long. The germline V and J ends were trimmed by 0 bases and 0 bases, with 10 bases remaining between them. Together with reference TRBV5-5 and TRBJ1-6, the CDR3 gives the full variable domain: DAGVTQSPTHLIKTRGQQVTLRCSPISGHKSVSWYQQVLGQGPQFIFQYYEKEERGRGNFPDRFSARQFPNYSSELNVNALLLGDSALYLCASSLEITSSYNSPLHFGNGTRLTVT.